A selection of T cell receptor beta chains follows, all from one sample in a study of blood T cell repertoires in COVID-19. Method: immunoSEQ multiplex PCR; TCRdb's copy keeps in-frame clones and lacks some. The data contain tens of thousands of clones, around 88% of them singletons. The sample consisted of peripheral blood. The receptor source for this set is a human donor in a cohort sampled during active COVID-19. CDR3s include the opening cysteine and the closing phenylalanine or tryptophan. The D gene is left open where the match is weak. Clone size is given for some rows only: seen once, a few or many times, or a class if the clone is expanded.

size: -
J: TRBJ1-2
D: TRBD1
V: TRBV12-3/TRBV12-4
CDR3: CASSWGQGYGYTF
DNA: TGTGCCAGCAGTTGGGGACAGGGTTATGGCTACACCTTC

size: once
J: TRBJ2-3
D: TRBD2
V: TRBV5-8
CDR3: CASSNLAGGDTQYF
DNA: TGTGCCAGCAGCAACCTAGCGGGGGGGGATACGCAGTATTTT

size: -
J: TRBJ1-5
D: TRBD1
V: TRBV3-1/TRBV3-2
CDR3: CASSTGGRVMKPQHF
DNA: TGTGCCAGCAGTACAGGGGGCAGGGTTATGAAGCCCCAGCATTTT

size: -
J: TRBJ1-1
D: -
V: TRBV18
CDR3: CASSPPGGQTEAFF
DNA: TGTGCCAGCTCACCACCAGGAGGACAGACTGAAGCTTTCTTT

size: -
J: TRBJ2-7
D: TRBD1
V: TRBV18
CDR3: CASSPSGQGFEQYF
DNA: TGTGCCAGCTCACCATCGGGACAGGGGTTCGAGCAGTACTTC

size: -
J: TRBJ1-5
D: TRBD1
V: TRBV6-6
CDR3: CASSYGTVDNQPQHF
DNA: TGTGCCAGCAGTTATGGGACAGTCGATAATCAGCCCCAGCATTTT

size: -
J: TRBJ1-3
D: TRBD1
V: TRBV6-6
CDR3: CASSRQGISGNTIYF
DNA: TGTGCCAGCAGTAGACAGGGGATCTCTGGAAACACCATATATTTT

size: -
J: TRBJ2-7
D: -
V: TRBV7-6
CDR3: CASSRAIGAHYEQYF
DNA: TGTGCCAGCAGCCGAGCGATAGGGGCACACTACGAGCAGTACTTC

size: once
J: TRBJ2-4
D: -
V: TRBV2
CDR3: CASGETGSRMAQNIQYF
DNA: TGTGCCAGCGGGGAAACGGGGAGCAGGATGGCCCAAAACATTCAGTACTTC

size: -
J: TRBJ2-3
D: -
V: TRBV19
CDR3: CASRGLSADTQYF
DNA: TGTGCCTCTAGGGGACTTTCCGCAGATACGCAGTATTTT

size: -
J: TRBJ2-7
D: TRBD1
V: TRBV24-1
CDR3: CATSDTGGSHEQYF
DNA: TGTGCCACCAGTGATACAGGGGGCTCCCACGAGCAGTACTTC

size: -
J: TRBJ2-1
D: -
V: TRBV7-9
CDR3: CASEQGKVMVF
DNA: TGTGCCAGCGAACAGGGAAAGGTAATGGTCTTC

size: -
J: TRBJ2-1
D: -
V: TRBV24-1
CDR3: CATSDPVSGSYNEQFF
DNA: TGTGCCACCAGTGACCCCGTTTCCGGCTCCTACAATGAGCAGTTCTTC

size: -
J: TRBJ2-7
D: TRBD1
V: TRBV5-4
CDR3: CASSPGTATLYEQYF
DNA: TGTGCCAGCAGCCCTGGGACAGCGACCCTTTACGAGCAGTACTTC

size: -
J: TRBJ2-3
D: -
V: TRBV5-1
CDR3: CASSRFTETDTQYF
DNA: TGCGCCAGCAGCCGATTTACAGAAACAGATACGCAGTATTTT

size: -
J: TRBJ2-3
D: TRBD1
V: TRBV5-1
CDR3: CASSRGTGGAEDTQYF
DNA: TGCGCCAGCAGCCGCGGGACAGGGGGCGCGGAAGATACGCAGTATTTT

size: -
J: TRBJ2-4
D: -
V: TRBV5-1
CDR3: CASSSDTGTGNIQYF
DNA: TGCGCCAGCAGCTCTGACACAGGGACGGGAAACATTCAGTACTTC

size: once
J: TRBJ1-3
D: -
V: TRBV5-4
CDR3: CASSLQGSPGNTIYF
DNA: TGTGCCAGCAGCTTGCAGGGGTCACCTGGAAACACCATATATTTT

size: -
J: TRBJ1-2
D: -
V: TRBV6-5
CDR3: CASRVRGGIGYGYTF
DNA: TGTGCCAGCAGGGTTCGGGGGGGGATTGGGTATGGCTACACCTTC

size: -
J: TRBJ2-7
D: -
V: TRBV4-2
CDR3: CASSHWLQKSYEQYF
DNA: TGTGCCAGCAGCCATTGGCTACAGAAGAGCTACGAGCAGTACTTC

size: -
J: TRBJ2-5
D: -
V: TRBV27
CDR3: CASSLRDQQETQYF
DNA: TGTGCCAGCAGTTTGCGGGACCAGCAAGAGACCCAGTACTTC

size: -
J: TRBJ2-7
D: -
V: TRBV11-2
CDR3: CASSRVGASYEQYF
DNA: TGTGCCAGCAGCCGGGTGGGGGCATCCTACGAGCAGTACTTC

size: -
J: TRBJ2-5
D: -
V: TRBV11-2
CDR3: CASSLASVVETQYF
DNA: TGTGCCAGCAGCTTGGCAAGCGTAGTAGAGACCCAGTACTTC

size: -
J: TRBJ1-2
D: -
V: TRBV28
CDR3: CASSSSAGSDYGYTF
DNA: TGTGCCAGCAGTTCCTCGGCAGGGTCGGACTATGGCTACACCTTC

size: once
J: TRBJ1-2
D: TRBD1
V: TRBV6-5
CDR3: CASRTGDAYGYTF
DNA: TGTGCCAGCAGGACAGGGGACGCCTATGGCTACACCTTC

size: -
J: TRBJ1-5
D: TRBD1
V: TRBV6-6
CDR3: CASSGRDSYQPQHF
DNA: TGTGCCAGCAGTGGCCGGGACAGTTATCAGCCCCAGCATTTT

size: -
J: TRBJ2-1
D: TRBD2
V: TRBV24-1
CDR3: CATGASGGLLRNEQFF
DNA: TGTGCCACCGGGGCTAGCGGGGGATTACTTAGGAATGAGCAGTTCTTC

size: once
J: TRBJ1-5
D: TRBD1
V: TRBV2
CDR3: CASREDRGGNQPQHF
DNA: TGTGCCAGCAGAGAGGACAGGGGGGGGAATCAGCCCCAGCATTTT

size: medium-sized
J: TRBJ1-2
D: TRBD1
V: TRBV7-9
CDR3: CASSQGQGYYGYTF
DNA: TGTGCCAGCAGCCAGGGACAGGGCTACTATGGCTACACCTTC

size: few
J: TRBJ1-5
D: -
V: TRBV4-1
CDR3: CASSQSGGIGQPQHF
DNA: TGCGCCAGCAGCCAATCCGGGGGTATTGGTCAGCCCCAGCATTTT

size: -
J: TRBJ2-7
D: -
V: TRBV7-8
CDR3: CASSFRLNYEQYF
DNA: TGTGCCAGCAGCTTCAGACTGAATTACGAGCAGTACTTC

size: -
J: TRBJ1-4
D: -
V: TRBV19
CDR3: CASSVLSGATNEKLFF
DNA: TGTGCCAGTAGTGTTTTGTCGGGGGCAACTAATGAAAAACTGTTTTTT

size: -
J: TRBJ1-5
D: -
V: TRBV10-3
CDR3: CAISEGAGHQPQHF
DNA: TGTGCCATCAGTGAGGGTGCGGGTCATCAGCCCCAGCATTTT

size: -
J: TRBJ2-1
D: TRBD2
V: TRBV2
CDR3: CASRGLAGGPLKFF
DNA: TGTGCCAGCAGGGGACTAGCGGGGGGGCCTCTGAAGTTCTTC

size: -
J: TRBJ1-1
D: -
V: TRBV6-6
CDR3: CASSRQEPEAFF
DNA: TGTGCCAGCAGTCGACAGGAACCTGAAGCTTTCTTT

size: -
J: TRBJ2-3
D: -
V: TRBV6-1
CDR3: CASSAYGTPGSDTQYF
DNA: TGTGCCAGCAGTGCCTACGGGACTCCAGGGTCAGATACGCAGTATTTT

size: -
J: TRBJ1-6
D: -
V: TRBV15
CDR3: CATSRDQGYDSPLHF
DNA: TGTGCCACCAGCAGAGACCAGGGATACGATTCACCCCTCCACTTT

size: -
J: TRBJ2-3
D: TRBD2
V: TRBV7-9
CDR3: CASSSGAGGPTDTQYF
DNA: TGTGCCAGCAGCTCGGGTGCGGGGGGACCCACAGATACGCAGTATTTT

size: -
J: TRBJ2-7
D: -
V: TRBV30
CDR3: CAWASTYEQYF
DNA: TGTGCCTGGGCTAGTACCTACGAGCAGTACTTC

size: -
J: TRBJ1-4
D: -
V: TRBV6-5
CDR3: CASSSGATNEKLFF
DNA: TGTGCCAGCAGCTCGGGTGCAACTAATGAAAAACTGTTTTTT

size: -
J: TRBJ2-3
D: TRBD2
V: TRBV7-2
CDR3: CASSFPSGSTDTQYF
DNA: TGTGCCAGCAGCTTCCCTAGCGGGAGCACAGATACGCAGTATTTT

size: -
J: TRBJ2-2
D: TRBD1
V: TRBV2
CDR3: CASSTGQGVSGELFF
DNA: TGTGCCAGCAGTACGGGACAGGGGGTATCCGGGGAGCTGTTTTTT

size: -
J: TRBJ1-6
D: -
V: TRBV5-1
CDR3: CASSLGGGPQSPLHF
DNA: TGCGCCAGCAGCTTGGGGGGGGGCCCCCAGTCACCCCTCCACTTT

size: -
J: TRBJ1-2
D: TRBD1
V: TRBV7-2
CDR3: CASSTGTGHYGYTF
DNA: TGTGCCAGCAGCACCGGGACAGGACACTATGGCTACACCTTC

size: few
J: TRBJ1-6
D: TRBD1
V: TRBV6-5
CDR3: CASSTSTGVGPLHF
DNA: TGTGCCAGCAGTACCTCGACAGGGGTGGGACCCCTCCACTTT

size: -
J: TRBJ2-7
D: -
V: TRBV2
CDR3: CASSAEGLPAGEQYF
DNA: TGTGCCAGCAGTGCGGAGGGACTCCCAGCAGGCGAGCAGTACTTC